This T cell receptor (beta chain) was documented in a study of T cell responses to AZD1222 COVID-19 vaccine. Study-wide findings and caveats: Regions left unmutated in variants are reportedly the target of nearly half of spike-specific TCRs.

This table comes from immunoSEQ multiplex PCR, and its TCRdb copy is limited to in-frame clones, with some not included. Here the sample spans fewer than 200,000 clones, around 88% being singletons. CDR1 is SNHLY, CDR2 FYNNEI, per germline. CDR3 length equals 14 residues. Trimming took 6 bases from V and 7 from J, leaving 15 bases between them. Concerning this clone: What it binds is unknown.

The chain combines TRBV2 with TRBJ2-2, with D possibly called TRBD1 or TRBD2 (6 bases each). This specimen was peripheral blood, taken 28 days after the second AZD1222 dose. This TCR derives from an adult who received the AZD1222 COVID-19 vaccine. For the CDR3, the DNA is TGTGCCAGCAGCAGGGAAGGGGGGTTCGGGGAGCTGTTTTTT. Translated: CASSREGGFGELFF.